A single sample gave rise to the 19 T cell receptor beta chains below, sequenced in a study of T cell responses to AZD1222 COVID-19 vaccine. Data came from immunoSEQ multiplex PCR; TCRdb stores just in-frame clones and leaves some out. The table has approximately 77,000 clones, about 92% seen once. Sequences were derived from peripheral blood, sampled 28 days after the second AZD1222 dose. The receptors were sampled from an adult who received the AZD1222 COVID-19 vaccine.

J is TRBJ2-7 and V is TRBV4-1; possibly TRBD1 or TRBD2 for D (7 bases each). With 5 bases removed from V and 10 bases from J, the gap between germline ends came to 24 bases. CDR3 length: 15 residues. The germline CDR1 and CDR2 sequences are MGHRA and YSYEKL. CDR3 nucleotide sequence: TGCGCCAGCAGCTCTAACAGGGGACCTAGCGGCTCCCAGTACTTC. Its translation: CASSSNRGPSGSQYF.

The CDR3 protein is CASVWGEAYNEQFF. CDR3 in DNA: TGTGCCAGCGTCTGGGGGGAGGCTTACAATGAGCAGTTCTTC. This chain connects TRBV6-5 to TRBJ2-1, with D tentatively TRBD2 (6 bases). Germline CDR1 MNHEY, CDR2 SVGAGI. This CDR3 contains 14 residues. V was trimmed by 8 bases and J by 4 bases, leaving 15 bases between them.

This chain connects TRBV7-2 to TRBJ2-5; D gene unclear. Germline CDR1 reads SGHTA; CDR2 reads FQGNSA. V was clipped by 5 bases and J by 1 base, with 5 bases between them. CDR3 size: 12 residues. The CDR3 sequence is CASSPTQETQYF. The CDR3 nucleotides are TGTGCCAGCAGCCCCACCCAAGAGACCCAGTACTTC.

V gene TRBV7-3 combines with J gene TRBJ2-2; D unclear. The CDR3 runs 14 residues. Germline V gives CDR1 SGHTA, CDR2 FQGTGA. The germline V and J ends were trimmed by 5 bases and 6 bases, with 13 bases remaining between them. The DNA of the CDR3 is TGTGCCAGCAGCCCACAGAGGCTCGCCGGGGAGCTGTTTTTT. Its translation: CASSPQRLAGELFF.

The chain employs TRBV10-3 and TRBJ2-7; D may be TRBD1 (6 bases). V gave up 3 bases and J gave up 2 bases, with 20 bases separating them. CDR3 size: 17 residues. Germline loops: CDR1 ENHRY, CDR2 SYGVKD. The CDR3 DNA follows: TGTGCCATCAGTGAAAGGCAGGGGCCGCTGGAAACCTACGAGCAGTACTTC. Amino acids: CAISERQGPLETYEQYF.

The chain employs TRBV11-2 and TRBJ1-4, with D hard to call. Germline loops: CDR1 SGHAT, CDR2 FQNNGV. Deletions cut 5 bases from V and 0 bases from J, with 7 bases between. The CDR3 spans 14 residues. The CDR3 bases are TGTGCCAGCAGCCCAGACGCAACTAATGAAAAACTGTTTTTT. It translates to CASSPDATNEKLFF.

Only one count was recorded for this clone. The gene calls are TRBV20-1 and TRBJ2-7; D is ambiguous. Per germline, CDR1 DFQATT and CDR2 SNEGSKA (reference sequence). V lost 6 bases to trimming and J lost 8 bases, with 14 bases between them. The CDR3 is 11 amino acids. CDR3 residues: CSATQETKQYF. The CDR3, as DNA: TGCAGTGCCACTCAGGAGACGAAGCAGTACTTC.

The CDR3 spells CASSQGEGAQYF. In DNA, the CDR3 is TGTGCCAGCAGCCAGGGGGAAGGGGCTCAGTACTTC. The chain joins TRBV3-1 (or the pseudogene TRBV3-2) to TRBJ2-7; D tentatively fits TRBD1 or TRBD2 (5 bases each). The CDR3 runs 12 residues. V was clipped by 3 bases and J by 10 bases, with 13 bases between them. Looked up from germline, CDR1 is LGHDT and CDR2 is YNNKEL (reference sequence).

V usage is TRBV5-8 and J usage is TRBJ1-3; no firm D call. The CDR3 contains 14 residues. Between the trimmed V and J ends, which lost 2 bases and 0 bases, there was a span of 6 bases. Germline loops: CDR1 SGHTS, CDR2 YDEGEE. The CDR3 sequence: CASSFQDSGNTIYF. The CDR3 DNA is TGTGCCAGCAGCTTCCAGGACTCTGGAAACACCATATATTTT.

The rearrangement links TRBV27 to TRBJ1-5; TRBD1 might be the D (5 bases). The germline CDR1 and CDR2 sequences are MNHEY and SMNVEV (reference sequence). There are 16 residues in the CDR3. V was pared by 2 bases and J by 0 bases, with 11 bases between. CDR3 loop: CASSLNSGHSNQPQHF. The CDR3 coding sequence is TGTGCCAGCAGTTTAAATTCAGGACATAGCAATCAGCCCCAGCATTTT.

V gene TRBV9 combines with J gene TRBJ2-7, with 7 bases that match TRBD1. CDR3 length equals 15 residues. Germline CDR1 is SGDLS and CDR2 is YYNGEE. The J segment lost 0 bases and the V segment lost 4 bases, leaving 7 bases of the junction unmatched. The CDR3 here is CASSLRDRVSYEQYF. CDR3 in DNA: TGTGCCAGCAGCCTCCGAGACAGGGTCTCCTACGAGCAGTACTTC.

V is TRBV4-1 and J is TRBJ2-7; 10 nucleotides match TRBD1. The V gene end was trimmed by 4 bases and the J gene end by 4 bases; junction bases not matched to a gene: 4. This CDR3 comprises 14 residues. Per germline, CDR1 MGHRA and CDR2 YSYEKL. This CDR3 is CASSPGQGSYEQYF. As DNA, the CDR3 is TGCGCCAGCAGCCCGGGACAGGGGTCATACGAGCAGTACTTC.

CDR3 loop: CASSVSPRTGELFF. The CDR3 nucleotides read TGTGCCAGCAGCGTAAGCCCGAGGACCGGGGAGCTGTTTTTT. The chain combines TRBV9 with TRBJ2-2, with D unresolved. Germline CDR1 reads SGDLS; CDR2 reads YYNGEE. The CDR3 sequence is 14 residues long. V was clipped by 1 base and J by 5 bases, with 9 bases between them.

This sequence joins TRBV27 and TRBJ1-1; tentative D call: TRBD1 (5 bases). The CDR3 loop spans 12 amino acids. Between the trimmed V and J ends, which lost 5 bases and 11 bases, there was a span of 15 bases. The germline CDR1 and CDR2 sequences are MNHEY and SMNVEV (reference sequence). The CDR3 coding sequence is TGTGCCAGCAGTCTCCGGGGCCAACAGGCTTTCTTT. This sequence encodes CASSLRGQQAFF.

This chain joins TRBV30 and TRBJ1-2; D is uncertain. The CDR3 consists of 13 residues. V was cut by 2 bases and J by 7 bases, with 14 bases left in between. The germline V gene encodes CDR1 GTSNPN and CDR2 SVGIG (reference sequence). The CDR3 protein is CAWSKVAPGGYTF. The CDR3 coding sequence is TGTGCCTGGAGTAAAGTGGCGCCTGGTGGCTACACCTTC.

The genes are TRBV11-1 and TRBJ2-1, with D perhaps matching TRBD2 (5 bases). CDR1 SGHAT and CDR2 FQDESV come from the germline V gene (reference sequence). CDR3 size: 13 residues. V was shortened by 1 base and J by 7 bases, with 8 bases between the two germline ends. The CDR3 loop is CASSLGGGNEQFF. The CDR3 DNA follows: TGTGCCAGCAGCTTAGGAGGAGGTAATGAGCAGTTCTTC.

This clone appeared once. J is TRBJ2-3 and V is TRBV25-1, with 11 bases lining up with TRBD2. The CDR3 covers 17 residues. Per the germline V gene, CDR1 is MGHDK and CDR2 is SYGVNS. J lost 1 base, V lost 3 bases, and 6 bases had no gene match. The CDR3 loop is CASSDSLAGGGTDTQYF. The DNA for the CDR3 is TGTGCCAGCAGTGATTCCTTAGCGGGAGGGGGCACAGATACGCAGTATTTT. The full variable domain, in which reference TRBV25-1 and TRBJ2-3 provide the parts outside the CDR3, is EADIYQTPRYLVIGTGKKITLECSQTMGHDKMYWYQQDPGMELHLIHYSYGVNSTEKGDLSSESTVSRIRTEHFPLTLESARPSHTSQYLCASSDSLAGGGTDTQYFGPGTRLTVL.

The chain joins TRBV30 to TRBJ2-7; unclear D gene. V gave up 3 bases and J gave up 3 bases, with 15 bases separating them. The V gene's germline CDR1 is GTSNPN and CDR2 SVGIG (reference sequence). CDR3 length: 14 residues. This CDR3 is CAWRGWGGRYEQYF. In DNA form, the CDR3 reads TGTGCCTGGAGGGGTTGGGGTGGGCGCTACGAGCAGTACTTC.

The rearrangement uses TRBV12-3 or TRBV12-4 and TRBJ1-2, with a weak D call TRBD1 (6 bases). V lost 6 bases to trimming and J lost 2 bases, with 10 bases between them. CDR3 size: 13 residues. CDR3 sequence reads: CASSPGVNYGYTF. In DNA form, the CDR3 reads TGTGCCAGCAGCCCAGGGGTGAACTATGGCTACACCTTC.